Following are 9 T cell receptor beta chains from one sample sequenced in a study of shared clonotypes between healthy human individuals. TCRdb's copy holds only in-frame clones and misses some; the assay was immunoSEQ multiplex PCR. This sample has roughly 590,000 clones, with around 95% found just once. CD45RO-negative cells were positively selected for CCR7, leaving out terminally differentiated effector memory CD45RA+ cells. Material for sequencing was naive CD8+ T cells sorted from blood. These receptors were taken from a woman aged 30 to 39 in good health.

CDR3 residues: CASTLSGVNTEAFF. The CDR3 nucleotides read TGTGCCAGCACCTTATCCGGGGTGAACACTGAAGCTTTCTTT. The V and J genes are TRBV27 and TRBJ1-1; D gene uncertain. The V gene lost 7 bases and the J gene lost 0 bases, with 12 bases spanning the gap. In germline, CDR1 is MNHEY, CDR2 SMNVEV (reference sequence). This CDR3 contains 14 residues.

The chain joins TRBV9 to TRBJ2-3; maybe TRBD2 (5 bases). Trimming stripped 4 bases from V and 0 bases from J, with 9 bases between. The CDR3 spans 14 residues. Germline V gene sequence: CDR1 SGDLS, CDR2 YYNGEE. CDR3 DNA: TGTGCCAGCAGCAAGCAGCGGAGCACAGATACGCAGTATTTT. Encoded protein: CASSKQRSTDTQYF.

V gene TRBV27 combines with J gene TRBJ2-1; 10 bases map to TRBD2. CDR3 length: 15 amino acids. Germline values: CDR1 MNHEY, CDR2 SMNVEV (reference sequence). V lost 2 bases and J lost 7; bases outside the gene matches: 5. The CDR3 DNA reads TGTGCCAGCAGTTTAGCGTCTAGCGGGAGTAATGAGCAGTTCTTC. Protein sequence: CASSLASSGSNEQFF.

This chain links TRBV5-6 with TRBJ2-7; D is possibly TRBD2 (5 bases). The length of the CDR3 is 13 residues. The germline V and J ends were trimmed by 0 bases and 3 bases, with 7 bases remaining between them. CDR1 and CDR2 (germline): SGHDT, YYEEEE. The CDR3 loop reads CASSLVSDYEQYF. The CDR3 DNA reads TGTGCCAGCAGCTTGGTTAGCGACTACGAGCAGTACTTC.

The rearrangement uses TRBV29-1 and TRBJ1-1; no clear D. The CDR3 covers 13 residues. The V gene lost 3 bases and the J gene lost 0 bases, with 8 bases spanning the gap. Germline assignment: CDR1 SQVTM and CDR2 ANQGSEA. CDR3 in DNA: TGCAGCGTTGATCACGGAATGAACACTGAAGCTTTCTTT. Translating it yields CSVDHGMNTEAFF.

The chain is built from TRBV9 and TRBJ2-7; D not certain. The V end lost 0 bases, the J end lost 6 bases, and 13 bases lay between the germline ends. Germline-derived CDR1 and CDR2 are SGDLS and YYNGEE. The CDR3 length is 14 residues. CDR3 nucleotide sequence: TGTGCCAGCAGCGTAGGTGGTAATGCTGGCGAGCAGTACTTC. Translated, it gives CASSVGGNAGEQYF.

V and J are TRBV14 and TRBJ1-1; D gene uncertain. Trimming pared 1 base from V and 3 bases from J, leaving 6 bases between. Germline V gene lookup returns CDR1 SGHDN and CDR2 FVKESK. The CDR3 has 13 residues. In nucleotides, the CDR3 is TGTGCCAGCAGCCAAGTCCGGTACACTGAAGCTTTCTTT. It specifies CASSQVRYTEAFF.

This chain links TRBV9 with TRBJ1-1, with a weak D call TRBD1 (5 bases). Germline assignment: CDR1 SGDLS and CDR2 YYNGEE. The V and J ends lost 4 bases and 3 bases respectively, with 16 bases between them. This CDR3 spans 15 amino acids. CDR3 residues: CASSLGGAWDTEAFF. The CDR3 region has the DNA TGTGCCAGCAGCCTGGGTGGGGCATGGGACACTGAAGCTTTCTTT.

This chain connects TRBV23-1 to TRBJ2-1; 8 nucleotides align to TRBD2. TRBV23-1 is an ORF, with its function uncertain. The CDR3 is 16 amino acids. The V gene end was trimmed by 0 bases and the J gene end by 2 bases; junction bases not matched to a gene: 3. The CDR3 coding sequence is TGCGCCAGCAGTCAATCGACTAGCGACCCCTACAATGAGCAGTTCTTC. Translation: CASSQSTSDPYNEQFF.